Each of the 29 T cell receptor beta chains below was sequenced from the same sample in a study of STAT5B mutations in CD4+ large granular lymphocyte leukemia. TCRdb's table, derived via immunoSEQ multiplex PCR, lists solely in-frame clones and lacks some. This table has tens of thousands of clones, about four fifths appearing once. Sequencing used CD4+ T cells from blood buffy coats. Receptors were obtained from a human donor in good health.

The chain uses TRBV5-3 and TRBJ1-5, with D possibly being TRBD1 (6 bases). TRBV5-3 is annotated as an ORF whose role is uncertain. This CDR3 comprises 17 residues. The germline V and J ends were trimmed by 4 bases and 1 base, with 18 bases remaining between them. The CDR3 protein is CARSPQDRTSSNQPQHF. The CDR3 DNA sequence: TGTGCCAGAAGCCCCCAAGACAGGACCTCGAGCAATCAGCCCCAGCATTTT.

Only one count was recorded for this clone. V is TRBV7-2 and J is TRBJ2-7, with no clear D. The CDR3 is made up of 14 amino acids. CDR1 is SGHTA and CDR2 is FQGNSA in the germline V gene. V lost 2 bases, J lost 3 bases, and 11 bases lay in between. As DNA, the CDR3 is TGTGCCAGCAGCTTATCCAGAGTAGGCTACGAGCAGTACTTC. Translation gives CASSLSRVGYEQYF.

The CDR3 DNA is TGTGCCAGCAGTGCGGGGCTCCAAAACAATGAGCAGTTCTTC. This encodes CASSAGLQNNEQFF. This chain links TRBV6-1 with TRBJ2-1; D possibly matches TRBD1 or TRBD2 (5 bases each). Looked up from germline, CDR1 is MNHNS and CDR2 is SASEGT. CDR3 length: 14 amino acids. Deletions cut 4 bases from V and 5 bases from J, with 12 bases between.

V is TRBV9 and J is TRBJ2-1, with D possibly TRBD2 on 6 matching bases. V lost 0 bases to trimming and J lost 7 bases, with 14 bases between them. The CDR3 runs 15 residues. Germline V gives CDR1 SGDLS, CDR2 YYNGEE. The CDR3 region has the DNA TGTGCCAGCAGCGTAGCCCTTGAAGGGAGGAATGAGCAGTTCTTC. Protein: CASSVALEGRNEQFF.

V is TRBV30 and J is TRBJ1-1; TRBD1 matches at 11 bases. In germline, CDR1 is GTSNPN, CDR2 SVGIG (reference sequence). CDR3 size: 15 residues. The ends lost 5 bases at V and 4 bases at J; junction bases unmatched: 9. CDR3 residues: CAWSEGQGAGTEAFF. The DNA of the CDR3 is TGTGCCTGGTCCGAAGGACAGGGGGCGGGCACTGAAGCTTTCTTT.

The rearrangement joins TRBV6-1 to TRBJ2-2, with D possibly matching TRBD2 (5 bases). The V end was cut by 6 bases, the J end by 8 bases, with 16 bases between. This CDR3 has 14 residues. Germline V gives CDR1 MNHNS, CDR2 SASEGT. CDR3: CASSPTRSEGELFF. CDR3 DNA sequence: TGTGCCAGCAGCCCCACTAGGAGTGAAGGGGAGCTGTTTTTT.

The chain carries TRBV18 and TRBJ1-2; TRBD1 might be the D (6 bases). Trimming shortened V by 6 bases and J by 2 bases, and 10 bases separated the two germline ends. This CDR3 is 13 amino acids long. CDR1 is KGHSH, CDR2 LQKENI, per germline. CDR3 residues: CASSPRGNYGYTF. The CDR3 coding sequence is TGTGCCAGCTCGCCAAGGGGGAACTATGGCTACACCTTC.

The table lists this clone with a few counts. The chain has TRBV30 and TRBJ1-1; the D gene is possibly TRBD1 (5 bases). The CDR3 totals 13 residues. Germline V gene sequence: CDR1 GTSNPN, CDR2 SVGIG (reference sequence). V lost 3 bases to trimming and J lost 3 bases, with 11 bases between them. The CDR3 is CAWSRMGDTEAFF. The CDR3 DNA reads as TGTGCCTGGAGCCGTATGGGGGACACTGAAGCTTTCTTT.

This chain uses TRBV4-3 with TRBJ2-1, with 11 bases that match TRBD2. The CDR3 contains 17 residues. Germline values: CDR1 LGHNA, CDR2 YSLEER. The trim removed 3 bases at V and 5 bases at J, leaving 9 bases unmatched. The CDR3 region has the DNA TGCGCCAGCAGCCAGACCCTGACTAGCGGGGTCGACAATGAGCAGTTCTTC. As protein: CASSQTLTSGVDNEQFF.

This clone was observed a handful of times. This chain links TRBV5-1 with TRBJ2-6; D not certain. The CDR3 is 15 amino acids. Per the germline V gene, CDR1 is SGHRS and CDR2 is YFSETQ. V lost 2 bases, J lost 0 bases, and 6 bases lay in between. Here the CDR3 DNA reads TGCGCCAGCAGCTTCGGTAGCTCTGGGGCCAACGTCCTGACTTTC. It yields the protein CASSFGSSGANVLTF.

This chain uses TRBV6-1 with TRBJ2-1; weak D call: TRBD2 (6 bases). The CDR3 length is 16 residues. CDR1 is MNHNS and CDR2 is SASEGT in the germline V gene. V lost 0 bases, J lost 2 bases, and 11 bases lay in between. As DNA, the CDR3 is TGTGCCAGCAGTGAAGCGCAGCGGACTACCTACAATGAGCAGTTCTTC. Amino acid sequence: CASSEAQRTTYNEQFF.

The V call is TRBV7-9, the J call TRBJ2-6, with D possibly being TRBD2 (5 bases). Germline CDR1 is SEHNR and CDR2 is FQNEAQ (reference sequence). The CDR3 is made up of 15 amino acids. Trimming pared 6 bases from V and 1 base from J, leaving 10 bases between. In nucleotides, the CDR3 is TGTGCCAGCAGACCTAGCTGGTCTGGGGCCAACGTCCTGACTTTC. Translation gives CASRPSWSGANVLTF.

This rearrangement joins TRBV6-5 to TRBJ1-5; tentative D call: TRBD1 (5 bases). CDR1 and CDR2 from the germline V gene are MNHEY and SVGAGI. The CDR3 is made up of 15 amino acids. With 4 bases removed from V and 4 bases from J, the gap between germline ends came to 14 bases. CDR3 in DNA: TGTGCCAGCAGTTCGACAGCTAAATCAAATCAGCCCCAGCATTTT. Translating it yields CASSSTAKSNQPQHF.

The table lists this clone with a count of one. The rearrangement uses TRBV4-1 and TRBJ2-3, with 10 bases lining up with TRBD1. The germline V gene has CDR1 MGHRA and CDR2 YSYEKL. The CDR3 has 17 residues. V was clipped by 0 bases and J by 1 base; unmatched bases: 4. CDR3 nucleotides: TGCGCCAGCAGCCAAGATCGGGGGACAGGGGGCACAGATACGCAGTATTTT. Residues: CASSQDRGTGGTDTQYF.

This chain uses TRBV5-1 with TRBJ2-3; D unclear. The CDR3 contains 14 residues. Trimming pared 2 bases from V and 1 base from J, leaving 8 bases between. Germline V lookup: CDR1 SGHRS, CDR2 YFSETQ. CDR3 in DNA: TGCGCCAGCAGCTTATTTGCGGGCACAGATACGCAGTATTTT. Protein product: CASSLFAGTDTQYF.

The chain employs TRBV5-1 and TRBJ2-3; 9 bases align to TRBD1. V was clipped by 4 bases and J by 4 bases; unmatched bases: 7. Germline V gene data show CDR1 as SGHRS and CDR2 as YFSETQ. The CDR3 consists of 15 residues. The CDR3 nucleotides read TGCGCCAGCAGCGTACAGGGGGCGATTCCAGATACGCAGTATTTT. Its protein is CASSVQGAIPDTQYF.

V and J are TRBV2 and TRBJ2-7, with TRBD2 matching over 10 bases. Germline lookup yields CDR1 SNHLY and CDR2 FYNNEI. V gave up 4 bases and J gave up 5 bases; unmatched junction bases: 2. The CDR3 has 13 residues. The CDR3 bases are TGTGCCAGCAGTGGGACTAGCGGCCACGAGCAGTACTTC. It yields the protein CASSGTSGHEQYF.

This chain links TRBV29-1 with TRBJ2-3; D might be TRBD1 or TRBD2, each matching 5 bases. Trimming took off 4 bases at V and 1 base at J, with 12 bases between the two ends. CDR1 is SQVTM, CDR2 ANQGSEA, per germline. This CDR3 contains 14 residues. CDR3 DNA: TGCAGCGTTGGAGGGGCTCGTGGCACAGATACGCAGTATTTT. Translation gives CSVGGARGTDTQYF.

This chain uses TRBV6-5 with TRBJ1-3; D not resolved. The CDR3 totals 14 residues. Trimming stripped 8 bases from V and 0 bases from J, with 11 bases between. Germline loops: CDR1 MNHEY, CDR2 SVGAGI. The CDR3 nucleotides are TGTGCCAGCGGAAACGGGAACTCTGGAAACACCATATATTTT. It specifies CASGNGNSGNTIYF.

The chain carries TRBV7-9 and TRBJ1-6; possible D gene TRBD1, 6 bases. Germline V CDR1 and CDR2: SEHNR, FQNEAQ (reference sequence). This CDR3 comprises 17 residues. V lost 3 bases, J lost 6 bases, and 18 bases lay in between. The CDR3 sequence: CASSFFGGRVTNSPLHF. In nucleotides, the CDR3 is TGTGCCAGCAGCTTTTTTGGGGGCAGGGTGACTAATTCACCCCTCCACTTT.

V is TRBV7-3 and J is TRBJ2-1; the match to TRBD2 covers 10 bases. The CDR3 extends over 19 amino acids. V was pared by 5 bases and J by 0 bases, with 13 bases of the junction left unmatched. Germline loops: CDR1 SGHTA, CDR2 FQGTGA. CDR3 amino acids: CASSSIASGGKNSYNEQFF. For the CDR3, the DNA is TGTGCCAGCAGCAGCATAGCTAGCGGGGGTAAAAACTCCTACAATGAGCAGTTCTTC. The variable domain in full, with the rest retrieved from reference TRBV7-3 and TRBJ2-1, is GAGVSQTPSNKVTEKGKYVELRCDPISGHTALYWYRQSLGQGPEFLIYFQGTGAADDSGLPNDRFFAVRPEGSVSTLKIQRTERGDSAVYLCASSSIASGGKNSYNEQFFGPGTRLTVL.

The J gene is TRBJ2-7, the V gene TRBV28, with TRBD1 as a possible D gene (6 bases). The CDR3 is 16 amino acids. Germline CDR1 is MDHEN and CDR2 is SYDVKM. Trimming removed 5 bases at V and 2 bases at J, with 19 bases between. As DNA, the CDR3 is TGTGCCAGCAGTACAGACAGGATACCCTCAACCTACGAGCAGTACTTC. Protein product: CASSTDRIPSTYEQYF. Variable domain in full (rest from reference TRBV28 and TRBJ2-7): DVKVTQSSRYLVKRTGEKVFLECVQDMDHENMFWYRQDPGLGLRLIYFSYDVKMKEKGDIPEGYSVSREKKERFSLILESASTNQTSMYLCASSTDRIPSTYEQYFGPGTRLTVT.

This chain connects TRBV28 to TRBJ1-4, with D unclear. CDR1 and CDR2 (germline): MDHEN, SYDVKM. Trimming cost V 5 bases and J 5 bases, with 12 bases left between them. The CDR3 consists of 14 residues. For the CDR3, the DNA is TGTGCCAGCAGTGGAGACGGAACAAATGAAAAACTGTTTTTT. Protein: CASSGDGTNEKLFF.

This chain links TRBV5-6 with TRBJ2-2; 10 bases are a match to TRBD2. The CDR3 loop spans 16 amino acids. V dropped 4 bases and J dropped 1; count of bases not matched to a gene: 4. Germline V gene sequence: CDR1 SGHDT, CDR2 YYEEEE. CDR3 region: CASSVGLAVNTGELFF. CDR3 bases: TGTGCCAGCAGCGTAGGACTAGCGGTGAACACCGGGGAGCTGTTTTTT.

The chain links TRBV11-2 to TRBJ1-1; 9 bases fit TRBD1. Looked up from germline, CDR1 is SGHAT and CDR2 is FQNNGV. The CDR3 sequence is 15 residues long. The ends lost 3 bases at V and 10 bases at J; junction bases unmatched: 12. The CDR3 region is CASSLGSGQGGGAFF. In DNA form, the CDR3 reads TGTGCCAGCAGCTTGGGGTCGGGACAGGGTGGAGGAGCTTTCTTT.

The chain employs TRBV19 and TRBJ1-1; D is unresolved. Trimming took 5 bases from V and 6 from J, leaving 16 bases between them. CDR1 and CDR2 from the germline V gene are LNHDA and SQIVND (reference sequence). The CDR3 contains 14 residues. As DNA, the CDR3 is TGTGCCAGTAGTCTCCCGGCTTTGGCAGCTGAAGCTTTCTTT. Residues: CASSLPALAAEAFF.

V is TRBV9 and J is TRBJ2-7, with D possibly being TRBD1 or TRBD2 (5 bases each). The CDR3 has 15 residues. V was cut by 0 bases and J by 1 base, with 11 bases left in between. The V gene's germline CDR1 is SGDLS and CDR2 YYNGEE. The CDR3 loop is CASSVGGLKSYEQYF. CDR3 sequence (DNA): TGTGCCAGCAGCGTAGGGGGGTTGAAATCCTACGAGCAGTACTTC.

V is TRBV5-4 and J is TRBJ2-1, with TRBD2 identical over 12 bases. The J segment lost 3 bases and the V segment lost 4 bases, leaving 8 bases of the junction unmatched. Per the germline V gene, CDR1 is SGHNT and CDR2 is YYREEE (reference sequence). This CDR3 has 17 amino acids. CDR3 residues: CASSKPLAGGIYNEQFF. CDR3 in DNA: TGTGCCAGCAGCAAACCCCTAGCGGGAGGGATCTACAATGAGCAGTTCTTC.

The chain employs TRBV6-6 and TRBJ1-1; TRBD1 aligns across 8 bases. V lost 2 bases to trimming and J lost 1 base; unmatched junction nucleotides: 6. The CDR3 has 16 amino acids. Germline CDR1 and CDR2: MNHNY and SVGAGI (reference sequence). The CDR3 is CASSYPGQGENTEAFF. The DNA for the CDR3 is TGTGCCAGCAGTTACCCCGGACAGGGTGAGAACACTGAAGCTTTCTTT.